This T cell receptor (beta chain) is drawn from a study of T cells in Graves' hyperthyroidism and ophthalmopathy. In the study overall: Peripheral blood collection took place at initial diagnosis, before any treatment. Findings and caveats of the study: Blood also contained most expanded thyroid clonotypes above 0.001.

Amplified TCR beta CDR3 regions derived from RNA transcripts. A set of HTBI primers served as the primers for a first-round RT-PCR of the TCR CDR3. TCRdb analysed the multiplex PCR reads with MiXCR anew, one entry per CDR3 protein. The sample carries some 600,000 distinct CDR3 sequences, around 13% recorded once. This clonotype has ten or more counts. Its matching antigen is unknown. This CDR3 comprises 16 residues. The V end lost 5 bases, the J end lost 0 bases, and 14 bases lay between the germline ends. The germline gives CDR1 SGHVS, CDR2 FQNEAQ. Diagnoses used clinical symptoms, serum thyroxine and TRAb, thyroid ultrasound and orbital computed tomography. It was 10 ml of fresh peripheral blood that supplied the PBMCs.

The receptor was derived from a woman in her twenties or thirties with Graves' hyperthyroidism that later progressed to Graves' ophthalmopathy. V is TRBV7-8 and J is TRBJ2-1, with a possible D match to TRBD2 (6 bases). Input material: blood. CDR3 in DNA: TGTGCCAGCAGCCTACCCGGGACTGGCTCCTACAATGAGCAGTTCTTC. This sequence encodes CASSLPGTGSYNEQFF.